This T cell receptor (beta chain) was obtained from a study of lymphopenia after photon versus proton radiotherapy. General study results and limits: Survival link was tested only in deceased patients; proton benefit remains a possibility. Proton therapy kept repertoires fairly stable, unlike photons, which gained effector/memory cells. Post-nadir diversity loss with photons came from oligoclonal expansion, particularly CD8+ Temra cells. Post-nadir TCR diversity decline inversely tracked overall survival among those who died.

The method was immunoSEQ multiplex PCR; TCRdb's version includes in-frame clones alone and lacks a portion of them. The table includes under 70,000 clones, 80% to 95% detected once. CDR1 and CDR2 (germline): SNHLY, FYNNEI. Between the trimmed V and J ends, which lost 7 bases and 3 bases, there was a span of 8 bases. The CDR3 consists of 12 residues. Details on this clone: Its antigen is not identified.

The sample was peripheral blood, taken from a patient treated with photon-based radiotherapy. The sequence was collected from a woman in her thirties or forties with cholangiocarcinoma. This chain joins TRBV2 and TRBJ2-3, with D perhaps TRBD1 (5 bases). The CDR3 sequence: CASTQGTDTQYF. CDR3 sequence (DNA): TGTGCCAGCACCCAGGGAACAGATACGCAGTATTTT.